The 29 T cell receptor beta chains below were found in one sample sequenced in a study of shared clonotypes between healthy human individuals. Libraries were prepared by immunoSEQ multiplex PCR; TCRdb keeps only in-frame clonotypes and omits some of them. The sample records fewer than 850,000 clones, about 96% being singletons. Naive CD8 cells were CD45RO-negative, positively selected for CCR7, excluding terminally differentiated effector memory CD45RA+ cells. Material: naive CD8+ T cells sorted from blood. These receptors originate from a man aged 25 to 40 in good health.

Written as DNA, the CDR3 is TGTGCCAGCAGCCAACGGCGGGAGTTGGTCTACGAGCAGTACTTC. Its protein product is CASSQRRELVYEQYF. This sequence joins TRBV14 and TRBJ2-7; TRBD2 matches 7 bases. V lost 2 bases and J lost 3; bases outside the gene matches: 7. This CDR3 spans 15 amino acids. Looked up from germline, CDR1 is SGHDN and CDR2 is FVKESK. The full variable domain, in which reference TRBV14 and TRBJ2-7 provide the parts outside the CDR3, is EAGVTQFPSHSVIEKGQTVTLRCDPISGHDNLYWYRRVMGKEIKFLLHFVKESKQDESGMPNNRFLAERTGGTYSTLKVQPAELEDSGVYFCASSQRRELVYEQYFGPGTRLTVT.

The chain joins TRBV11-2 to TRBJ2-5, with D unclear. CDR1 is SGHAT, CDR2 FQNNGV, per germline. Trimming left V 7 bases short and J 3 bases short, with 9 bases between. There are 12 residues in the CDR3. CDR3 bases: TGTGCCAGCACCTCGCTTGAAGAGACCCAGTACTTC. It specifies CASTSLEETQYF.

The chain uses TRBV2 and TRBJ1-2; D perhaps matches TRBD1 (5 bases). The V and J ends lost 1 base and 2 bases respectively, with 8 bases between them. The CDR3 is 14 amino acids. Germline V lookup: CDR1 SNHLY, CDR2 FYNNEI. The CDR3 DNA is TGTGCCAGCAGTGAAGGCGCAGGGAACTATGGCTACACCTTC. It encodes CASSEGAGNYGYTF. Full variable domain (outside the CDR3, taken from reference TRBV2 and TRBJ1-2): EPEVTQTPSHQVTQMGQEVILRCVPISNHLYFYWYRQILGQKVEFLVSFYNNEISEKSEIFDDQFSVERPDGSNFTLKIRSTKLEDSAMYFCASSEGAGNYGYTFGSGTRLTVV.

This clone was seen a single time. The rearrangement joins TRBV5-1 to TRBJ2-7, with 11 bases that match TRBD1. Germline V gene lookup returns CDR1 SGHRS and CDR2 YFSETQ. The CDR3 has 15 amino acids. J lost 4 bases, V lost 0 bases, and 3 bases had no gene match. The CDR3 protein is CASSLVGQGVYEQYF. CDR3 in DNA: TGCGCCAGCAGCTTGGTGGGACAGGGGGTATACGAGCAGTACTTC.

This sequence joins TRBV2 and TRBJ2-7, with a tentative D call TRBD2 (5 bases). Trimming removed 9 bases from V and 5 bases from J, with 17 bases in between. Germline-derived CDR1 and CDR2 are SNHLY and FYNNEI. The CDR3 contains 13 residues. The CDR3 reads CARWGEDGNEQYF. CDR3 DNA sequence: TGTGCCAGGTGGGGAGAAGACGGAAACGAGCAGTACTTC.

The chain combines TRBV11-2 with TRBJ2-7; 8 bases match TRBD1. This CDR3 comprises 15 residues. Germline V CDR1 and CDR2: SGHAT, FQNNGV. V was clipped by 3 bases and J by 4 bases; unmatched bases: 8. As DNA, the CDR3 is TGTGCCAGCAGCTTCGCGACAGGGGTTCTGTACGAGCAGTACTTC. Protein product: CASSFATGVLYEQYF.

J is TRBJ2-7 and V is TRBV7-2, with D perhaps TRBD1 or TRBD2 (5 bases each). The CDR3 is 14 amino acids. The V gene's germline CDR1 is SGHTA and CDR2 FQGNSA. V was pared by 5 bases and J by 0 bases, with 11 bases between. The CDR3 protein is CASSRGGSSYEQYF. For the CDR3, the DNA is TGTGCCAGCAGCCGTGGGGGTAGCTCCTACGAGCAGTACTTC.

J is TRBJ2-7 and V is TRBV28, with 7 bases fitting TRBD1. There are 16 residues in the CDR3. Germline loops: CDR1 MDHEN, CDR2 SYDVKM. V shed 0 bases, J shed 5 bases, and the junction held 10 bases outside the gene matches. For the CDR3, the DNA is TGTGCCAGCAGTTTATGGCCGGGACAGTTAGATCACGAGCAGTACTTC. Its protein product is CASSLWPGQLDHEQYF.

The J gene is TRBJ2-2, the V gene TRBV28, with D possibly being TRBD2 (6 bases). V shed 4 bases and J shed 3 bases, with 18 bases lying between them. This CDR3 has 17 residues. Germline V gives CDR1 MDHEN, CDR2 SYDVKM. The CDR3 DNA is TGTGCCAGCAGTTCCCCTAGTCTGGAGGGGTACACCGGGGAGCTGTTTTTT. Its protein is CASSSPSLEGYTGELFF.

The V call is TRBV18, the J call TRBJ2-4, with 7 bases lining up with TRBD1. Germline V lookup: CDR1 KGHSH, CDR2 LQKENI. CDR3 length: 13 residues. Germline trimming cut 3 bases from V and 6 bases from J; bases unmatched to any gene: 2. CDR3 in DNA: TGTGCCAGCTCACCGCCAGGGGGAAACATTCAGTACTTC. Its translation: CASSPPGGNIQYF. Complete variable domain (other parts from reference TRBV18 and TRBJ2-4): NAGVMQNPRHLVRRRGQEARLRCSPMKGHSHVYWYRQLPEEGLKFMVYLQKENIIDESGMPKERFSAEFPKEGPSILRIQQVVRGDSAAYFCASSPPGGNIQYFGAGTRLSVL.

The chain links TRBV7-9 to TRBJ2-4; D gene uncertain. CDR1 and CDR2 from the germline V gene are SEHNR and FQNEAQ (reference sequence). With 4 bases removed from V and 7 bases from J, the gap between germline ends came to 14 bases. The CDR3 runs to 14 residues. CDR3 DNA sequence: TGTGCCAGCAGCTCAGATAGAGCCAGGAACATTCAGTACTTC. As protein: CASSSDRARNIQYF.

The chain employs TRBV6-1 and TRBJ1-4; the D is unclear. The CDR3 runs to 14 residues. Trimming shortened V by 4 bases and J by 0 bases, and 6 bases separated the two germline ends. The germline V gene has CDR1 MNHNS and CDR2 SASEGT. The CDR3 DNA follows: TGTGCCAGCAGTGTGTCGGCAACTAATGAAAAACTGTTTTTT. This codes for CASSVSATNEKLFF.

This sequence joins TRBV5-1 and TRBJ2-1, with D maybe TRBD1 (5 bases). CDR3 length equals 16 residues. Trimming left V 0 bases short and J 3 bases short, with 13 bases between. Germline values: CDR1 SGHRS, CDR2 YFSETQ. CDR3 amino acids: CASSLEGLDNYNEQFF. The CDR3 DNA reads as TGCGCCAGCAGCTTGGAGGGGCTAGACAACTACAATGAGCAGTTCTTC.

Regarding this clone: Other DNA sequences from this sample encode an identical CDR3 as well. V usage is TRBV7-9 and J usage is TRBJ2-1, with D possibly matching TRBD1 (6 bases). Trimming removed 5 bases at V and 4 bases at J, with 12 bases between. The CDR3 has 14 amino acids. Germline CDR1 SEHNR, CDR2 FQNEAQ (reference sequence). This CDR3 reads CASSLGTPYNEQFF. DNA of the CDR3: TGTGCCAGCAGCCTCGGGACACCTTACAATGAGCAGTTCTTC.

The gene calls are TRBV7-9 and TRBJ2-7, with 7 bases fitting TRBD1. Germline V gives CDR1 SEHNR, CDR2 FQNEAQ (reference sequence). The junction had 7 bases not matched to a gene; V was cut back by 5 bases and J by 3 bases. This CDR3 region has 14 residues. Here the CDR3 reads CASSQGDRYYEQYF. The CDR3 DNA sequence: TGTGCCAGCAGCCAGGGGGACAGATACTACGAGCAGTACTTC.

This sequence joins TRBV4-1 and TRBJ2-2, with D perhaps matching TRBD2 (6 bases). Germline assignment: CDR1 MGHRA and CDR2 YSYEKL. V shed 4 bases and J shed 4 bases, with 13 bases lying between them. CDR3 length: 15 residues. CDR3 nucleotides: TGCGCCAGCAGCCCCAGACTAGAAAGCACCGGGGAGCTGTTTTTT. Its translation is CASSPRLESTGELFF.

The CDR3 nucleotides read TGTGCCAGCTCGCCCGGGACTAGCGGGAAATTTGAGCAGTTCTTC. Its protein product is CASSPGTSGKFEQFF. The rearrangement links TRBV18 to TRBJ2-1, with TRBD2 matching 13 bases. The CDR3 has 15 residues. CDR1 is KGHSH, CDR2 LQKENI, per germline. The V segment lost 6 bases and the J segment 9 bases; nucleotides outside the gene matches: 8.

The rearrangement joins TRBV14 to TRBJ2-1; TRBD2 aligns across 8 bases. Germline V gives CDR1 SGHDN, CDR2 FVKESK. This CDR3 is 15 amino acids long. With 3 bases clipped from V and 6 bases from J, the junction kept 7 bases outside the gene matches. For the CDR3, the DNA is TGTGCCAGCAGCCAGCTCCCAGCGGGAGTCAATGAGCAGTTCTTC. This sequence encodes CASSQLPAGVNEQFF.

The rearrangement joins TRBV15 to TRBJ1-2; possibly TRBD1 for D (6 bases). With 4 bases removed from V and 5 bases from J, the gap between germline ends came to 14 bases. Germline V gives CDR1 LNHNV, CDR2 YYDKDF (reference sequence). The length of the CDR3 is 14 residues. The CDR3 region has the DNA TGTGCCACCAGCATCACTAGACAGGCTTATGGCTACACCTTC. Translated, it gives CATSITRQAYGYTF.

This sequence joins TRBV5-1 and TRBJ2-7; a weak D match, TRBD2 (6 bases). The CDR3 is 14 residues long. V lost 0 bases and J 4 bases, leaving 11 bases between the germline ends. The germline CDR1 and CDR2 sequences are SGHRS and YFSETQ. The CDR3 nucleotides read TGCGCCAGCAGCTTGGATCGGGCGGGGTACGAGCAGTACTTC. It is translated as CASSLDRAGYEQYF.

In this sample, this clone turned up once. The chain recombines TRBV5-1 with TRBJ2-7; weak D call: TRBD2 (5 bases). Germline-derived CDR1 and CDR2 are SGHRS and YFSETQ. The CDR3 runs to 13 residues. Trimming removed 0 bases at V and 3 bases at J, with 7 bases between. The CDR3 spells CASSLGGNYEQYF. The CDR3 DNA sequence: TGCGCCAGCAGCTTGGGAGGGAACTACGAGCAGTACTTC.

This chain connects TRBV28 to TRBJ1-5; 10 nucleotides align to TRBD1. The CDR3 is 15 residues long. The germline gives CDR1 MDHEN, CDR2 SYDVKM. With V trimmed by 4 bases and J by 8 bases, 8 bases remained unmatched. The CDR3 spells CASSSDRGFAKPQHF. Here the CDR3 DNA reads TGTGCCAGCAGTTCGGACAGGGGGTTTGCTAAGCCCCAGCATTTT.

The chain couples TRBV19 to TRBJ2-7; unclear D gene. Germline-derived CDR1 and CDR2 are LNHDA and SQIVND (reference sequence). V shed 1 base and J shed 3 bases, with 7 bases lying between them. There are 13 residues in the CDR3. The CDR3 protein is CASSIAAGYEQYF. The CDR3 coding sequence is TGTGCCAGTAGTATAGCTGCCGGCTACGAGCAGTACTTC. Using reference TRBV19 and TRBJ2-7 for the parts outside the CDR3, the full variable domain is DGGITQSPKYLFRKEGQNVTLSCEQNLNHDAMYWYRQDPGQGLRLIYYSQIVNDFQKGDIAEGYSVSREKKESFPLTVTSAQKNPTAFYLCASSIAAGYEQYFGPGTRLTVT.

The chain joins TRBV27 to TRBJ2-1; 9 nucleotides line up with TRBD2. The V and J ends lost 2 bases and 0 bases, in that order; junction bases with no gene match: 2. Germline V gives CDR1 MNHEY, CDR2 SMNVEV (reference sequence). The CDR3 consists of 16 residues. The CDR3 is CASSLLSGSSYNEQFF. CDR3 coding DNA: TGTGCCAGCAGTTTACTTAGCGGGAGCTCCTACAATGAGCAGTTCTTC.

The rearrangement joins TRBV5-8 to TRBJ1-2, with D possibly being TRBD1 (5 bases). This CDR3 has 13 residues. Looked up from germline, CDR1 is SGHTS and CDR2 is YDEGEE. Trimming pared 1 base from V and 3 bases from J, leaving 7 bases between. DNA for the CDR3: TGTGCCAGCAGCTTGCAGGGCCACTATGGCTACACCTTC. This sequence encodes CASSLQGHYGYTF.

For this clone: This same CDR3 is encoded by further DNA sequences in the sample. The chain recombines TRBV30 with TRBJ2-5; 8 positions agree with TRBD2. CDR3 length: 13 residues. In germline, CDR1 is GTSNPN, CDR2 SVGIG (reference sequence). The trim removed 3 bases at V and 1 base at J, leaving 1 base unmatched. The CDR3 protein is CAWSGGAQETQYF. In nucleotides, the CDR3 is TGTGCCTGGAGCGGGGGGGCCCAAGAGACCCAGTACTTC.

The chain carries TRBV11-2 and TRBJ2-7; TRBD2 might be the D (5 bases). This CDR3 contains 12 residues. Germline V gene sequence: CDR1 SGHAT, CDR2 FQNNGV. Trimming took 3 bases from V and 5 from J, leaving 8 bases between them. The CDR3 loop is CASSFRRDEQYF. The CDR3 DNA is TGTGCCAGCAGCTTTAGGCGGGACGAGCAGTACTTC.

In the case of this clone: The junction shows a germline mismatch at one end, possibly a read error. The chain combines TRBV4-1 with TRBJ1-1; 8 nucleotides line up with TRBD1. CDR3 length equals 14 residues. Germline loops: CDR1 MGHRA, CDR2 YSYEKL. The DNA of the CDR3 is TGCGCCAGCAACCAAGTGGGACAGGACACTGAAGCTTTCTTT. This codes for CASNQVGQDTEAFF.

This chain joins TRBV7-8 and TRBJ1-4; TRBD1 matches at 9 bases. CDR3 length equals 14 residues. From germline, CDR1 is SGHVS and CDR2 FQNEAQ. Germline trimming cut 4 bases from V and 7 bases from J; bases unmatched to any gene: 4. The CDR3 protein is CASSSDRGGEKLFF. In DNA, the CDR3 is TGTGCCAGCAGCTCGGACAGGGGAGGTGAAAAACTGTTTTTT.